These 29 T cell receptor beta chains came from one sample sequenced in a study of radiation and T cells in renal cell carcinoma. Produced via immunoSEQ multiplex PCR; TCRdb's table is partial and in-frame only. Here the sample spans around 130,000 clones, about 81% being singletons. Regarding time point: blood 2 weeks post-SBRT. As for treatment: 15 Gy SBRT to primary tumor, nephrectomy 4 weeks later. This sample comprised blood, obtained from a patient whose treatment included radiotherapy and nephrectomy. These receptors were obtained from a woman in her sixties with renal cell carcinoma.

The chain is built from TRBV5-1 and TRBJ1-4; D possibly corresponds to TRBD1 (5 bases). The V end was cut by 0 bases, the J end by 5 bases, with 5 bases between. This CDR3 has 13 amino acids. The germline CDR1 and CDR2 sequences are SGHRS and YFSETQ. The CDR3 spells CASSLGDNEKLFF. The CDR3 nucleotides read TGCGCCAGCAGCTTGGGGGACAATGAAAAACTGTTTTTT.

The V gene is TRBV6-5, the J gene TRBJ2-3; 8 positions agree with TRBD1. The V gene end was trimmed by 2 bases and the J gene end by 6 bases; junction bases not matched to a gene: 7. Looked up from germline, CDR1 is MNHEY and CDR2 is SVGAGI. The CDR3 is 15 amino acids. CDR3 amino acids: CASSYVQGAFDTQYF. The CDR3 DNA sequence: TGTGCCAGCAGTTACGTCCAGGGGGCGTTTGATACGCAGTATTTT.

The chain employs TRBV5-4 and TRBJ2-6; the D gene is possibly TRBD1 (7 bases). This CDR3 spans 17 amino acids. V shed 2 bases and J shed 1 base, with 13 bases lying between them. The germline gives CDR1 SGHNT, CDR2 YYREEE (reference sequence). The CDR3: CASSLQGRNSGANVLTF. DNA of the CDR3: TGTGCCAGCAGCTTACAGGGGAGGAATTCTGGGGCCAACGTCCTGACTTTC.

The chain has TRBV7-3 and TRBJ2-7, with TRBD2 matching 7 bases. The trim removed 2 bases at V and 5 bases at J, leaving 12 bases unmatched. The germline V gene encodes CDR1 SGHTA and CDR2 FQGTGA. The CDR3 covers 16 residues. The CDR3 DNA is TGTGCCAGCAGCTTAGACGGCGGGAGCCTGCTTAACGAGCAGTACTTC. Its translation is CASSLDGGSLLNEQYF.

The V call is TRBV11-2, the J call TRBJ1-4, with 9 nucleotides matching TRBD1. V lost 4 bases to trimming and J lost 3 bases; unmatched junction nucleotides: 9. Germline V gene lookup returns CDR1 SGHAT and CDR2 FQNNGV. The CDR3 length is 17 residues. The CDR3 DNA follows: TGTGCCAGCAGCTCTCCGGGACAGGGTTTCCCTAATGAAAAACTGTTTTTT. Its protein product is CASSSPGQGFPNEKLFF.

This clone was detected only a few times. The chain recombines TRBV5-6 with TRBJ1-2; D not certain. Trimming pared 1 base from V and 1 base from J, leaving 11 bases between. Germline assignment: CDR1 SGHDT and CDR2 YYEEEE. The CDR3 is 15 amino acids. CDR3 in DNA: TGTGCCAGCAGCTTGCTCGGATGGCTTAACTATGGCTACACCTTC. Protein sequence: CASSLLGWLNYGYTF. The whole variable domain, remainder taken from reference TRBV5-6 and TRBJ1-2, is DAGVTQSPTHLIKTRGQQVTLRCSPKSGHDTVSWYQQALGQGPQFIFQYYEEEERQRGNFPDRFSGHQFPNYSSELNVNALLLGDSALYLCASSLLGWLNYGYTFGSGTRLTVV.

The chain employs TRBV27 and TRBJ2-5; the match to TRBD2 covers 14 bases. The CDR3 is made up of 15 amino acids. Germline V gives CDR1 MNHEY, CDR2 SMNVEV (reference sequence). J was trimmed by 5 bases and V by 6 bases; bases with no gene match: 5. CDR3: CASRGTSGGWETQYF. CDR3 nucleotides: TGTGCCAGCAGAGGGACTAGCGGGGGTTGGGAGACCCAGTACTTC.

CDR3 nucleotide sequence: TGCGCCAGCAGCCGCACTCCGGGGGTAGGAAACACCATATATTTT. It encodes CASSRTPGVGNTIYF. The chain couples TRBV4-3 to TRBJ1-3; TRBD1 is a possible D gene (5 bases). CDR3 length equals 15 residues. Trimming pared 4 bases from V and 4 bases from J, leaving 14 bases between. CDR1 is LGHNA, CDR2 YSLEER, per germline.

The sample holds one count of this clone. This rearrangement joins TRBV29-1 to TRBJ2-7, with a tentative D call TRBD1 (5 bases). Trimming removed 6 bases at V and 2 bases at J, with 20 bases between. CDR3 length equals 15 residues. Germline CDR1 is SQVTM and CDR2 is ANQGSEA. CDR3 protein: CSVHDSQKSPYEQYF. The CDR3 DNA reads TGCAGCGTGCATGACAGCCAAAAGAGTCCCTACGAGCAGTACTTC.

CDR3 coding DNA: TGTGCCAGTAGTATAGAAGCGAACACCGGGGAGCTGTTTTTT. It encodes CASSIEANTGELFF. This chain links TRBV19 with TRBJ2-2; D gene unclear. CDR3 length equals 14 residues. Germline V gene sequence: CDR1 LNHDA, CDR2 SQIVND (reference sequence). The germline V and J ends were trimmed by 0 bases and 0 bases, with 2 bases remaining between them.

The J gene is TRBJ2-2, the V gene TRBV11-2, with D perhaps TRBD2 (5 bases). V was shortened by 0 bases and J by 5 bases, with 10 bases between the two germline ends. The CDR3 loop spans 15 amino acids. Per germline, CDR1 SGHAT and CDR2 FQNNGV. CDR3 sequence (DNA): TGTGCCAGCAGCTTAGATCCCAGCGGTACCGGGGAGCTGTTTTTT. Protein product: CASSLDPSGTGELFF.

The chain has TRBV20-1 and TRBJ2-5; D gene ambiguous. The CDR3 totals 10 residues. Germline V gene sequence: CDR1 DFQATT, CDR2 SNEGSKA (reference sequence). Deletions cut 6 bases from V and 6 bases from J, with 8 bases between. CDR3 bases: TGCAGTGCCAAACATCAGACCCAGTACTTC. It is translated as CSAKHQTQYF.

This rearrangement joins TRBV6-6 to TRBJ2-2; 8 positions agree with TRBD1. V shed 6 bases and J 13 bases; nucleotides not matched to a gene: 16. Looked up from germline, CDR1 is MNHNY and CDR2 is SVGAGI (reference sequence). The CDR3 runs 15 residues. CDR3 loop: CASRGLQGAVIRLFF. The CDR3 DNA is TGTGCCAGCAGAGGACTCCAGGGGGCGGTGATTCGGCTGTTTTTT.

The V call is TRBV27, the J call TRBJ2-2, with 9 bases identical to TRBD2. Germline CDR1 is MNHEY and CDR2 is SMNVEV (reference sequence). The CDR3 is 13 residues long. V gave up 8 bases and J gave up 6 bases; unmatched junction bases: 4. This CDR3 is CASRGGVSGELFF. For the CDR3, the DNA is TGTGCCAGCCGCGGGGGGGTCTCCGGGGAGCTGTTTTTT.

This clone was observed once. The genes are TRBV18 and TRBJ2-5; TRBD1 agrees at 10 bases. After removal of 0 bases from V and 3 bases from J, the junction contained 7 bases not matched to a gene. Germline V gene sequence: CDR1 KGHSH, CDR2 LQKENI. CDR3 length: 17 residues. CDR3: CASSPPDDRGREETQYF. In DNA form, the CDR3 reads TGTGCCAGCTCACCACCCGACGACAGGGGGCGCGAAGAGACCCAGTACTTC.

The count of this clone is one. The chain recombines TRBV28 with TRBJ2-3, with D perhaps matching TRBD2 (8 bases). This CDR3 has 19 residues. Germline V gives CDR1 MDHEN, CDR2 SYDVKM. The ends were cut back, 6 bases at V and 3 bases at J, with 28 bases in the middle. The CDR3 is CASSPGGARGAGGTDTQYF. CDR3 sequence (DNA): TGTGCCAGCAGCCCAGGGGGGGCGCGCGGGGCGGGAGGAACAGATACGCAGTATTTT.

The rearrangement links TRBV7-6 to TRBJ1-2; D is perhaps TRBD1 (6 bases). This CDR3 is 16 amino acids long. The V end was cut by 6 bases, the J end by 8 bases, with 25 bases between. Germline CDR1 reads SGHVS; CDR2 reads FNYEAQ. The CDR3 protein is CASSRMNEQGRGGYTF. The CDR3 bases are TGTGCCAGCAGTCGTATGAACGAGCAGGGAAGGGGGGGCTACACCTTC.

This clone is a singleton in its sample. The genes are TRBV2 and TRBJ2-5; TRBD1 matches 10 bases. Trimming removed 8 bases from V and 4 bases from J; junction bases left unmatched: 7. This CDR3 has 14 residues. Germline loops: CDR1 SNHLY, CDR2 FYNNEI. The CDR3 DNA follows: TGTGCCAGCGAAGGGGGGACAGGGGCAGAGACCCAGTACTTC. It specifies CASEGGTGAETQYF.

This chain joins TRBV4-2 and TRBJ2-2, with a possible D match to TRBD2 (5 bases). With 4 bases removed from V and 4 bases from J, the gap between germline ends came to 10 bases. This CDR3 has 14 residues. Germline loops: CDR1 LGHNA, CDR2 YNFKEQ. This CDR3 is CASSPERGTGELFF. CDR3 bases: TGTGCCAGCAGCCCTGAACGGGGCACCGGGGAGCTGTTTTTT.

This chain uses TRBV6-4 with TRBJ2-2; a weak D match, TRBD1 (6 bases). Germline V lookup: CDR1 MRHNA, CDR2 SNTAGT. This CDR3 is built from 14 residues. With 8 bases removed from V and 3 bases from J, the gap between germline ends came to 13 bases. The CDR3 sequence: CASRPTGDTGELFF. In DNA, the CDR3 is TGTGCCAGCCGACCGACAGGCGACACCGGGGAGCTGTTTTTT.

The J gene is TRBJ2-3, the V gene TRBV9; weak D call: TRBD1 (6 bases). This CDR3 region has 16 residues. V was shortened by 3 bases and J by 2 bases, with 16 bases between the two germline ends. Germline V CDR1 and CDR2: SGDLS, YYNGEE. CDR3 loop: CASSEGAAGATDTQYF. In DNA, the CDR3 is TGTGCCAGCAGCGAAGGGGCGGCAGGGGCCACAGATACGCAGTATTTT.

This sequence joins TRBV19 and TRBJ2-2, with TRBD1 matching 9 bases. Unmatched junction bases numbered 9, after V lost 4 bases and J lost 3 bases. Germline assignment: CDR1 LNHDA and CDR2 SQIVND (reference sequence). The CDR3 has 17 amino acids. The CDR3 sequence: CASSNGPQGADTGELFF. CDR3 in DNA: TGTGCCAGTAGTAATGGGCCACAGGGGGCGGACACCGGGGAGCTGTTTTTT.

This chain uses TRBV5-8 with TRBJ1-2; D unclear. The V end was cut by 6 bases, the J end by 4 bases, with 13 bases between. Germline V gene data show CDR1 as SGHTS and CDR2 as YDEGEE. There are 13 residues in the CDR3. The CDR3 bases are TGTGCCAGCAAGCGAAGATCCATCTATGGCTACACCTTC. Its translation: CASKRRSIYGYTF.

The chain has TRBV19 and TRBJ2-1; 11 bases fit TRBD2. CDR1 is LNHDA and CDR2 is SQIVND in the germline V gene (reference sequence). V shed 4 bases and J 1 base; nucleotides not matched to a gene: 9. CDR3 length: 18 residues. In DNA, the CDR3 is TGTGCCAGTAGTAAGGGGACTAGCGGAGTGGAATCCTACAATGAGCAGTTCTTC. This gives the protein CASSKGTSGVESYNEQFF.

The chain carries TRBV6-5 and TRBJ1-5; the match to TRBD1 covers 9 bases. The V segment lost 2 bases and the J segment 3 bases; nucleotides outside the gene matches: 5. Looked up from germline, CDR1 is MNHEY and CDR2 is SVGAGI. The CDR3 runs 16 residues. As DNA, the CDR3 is TGTGCCAGCAGTTACGCCGGGACAGGGCTCAATCAGCCCCAGCATTTT. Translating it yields CASSYAGTGLNQPQHF.

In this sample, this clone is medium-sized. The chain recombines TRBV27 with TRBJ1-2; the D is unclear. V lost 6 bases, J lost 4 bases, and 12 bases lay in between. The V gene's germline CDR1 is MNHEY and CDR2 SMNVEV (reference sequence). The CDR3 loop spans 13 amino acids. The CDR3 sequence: CASRVAGAYGYTF. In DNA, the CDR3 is TGTGCCAGCAGGGTGGCGGGAGCCTATGGCTACACCTTC.

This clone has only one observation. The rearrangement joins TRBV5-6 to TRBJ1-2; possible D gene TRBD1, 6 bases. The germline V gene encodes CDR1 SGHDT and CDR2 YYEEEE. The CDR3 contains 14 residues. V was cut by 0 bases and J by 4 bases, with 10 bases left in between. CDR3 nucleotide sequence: TGTGCCAGCAGCTTGGGCACCAGGGGCTATGGCTACACCTTC. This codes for CASSLGTRGYGYTF.

CDR3 nucleotide sequence: TGTGCCACCAGCAGAGATCGGCCATATTCCCGGTACACCTTC. This translates into CATSRDRPYSRYTF. V gene TRBV15 combines with J gene TRBJ1-2; D remains ambiguous. The CDR3 covers 14 residues. CDR1 and CDR2 (germline): LNHNV, YYDKDF (reference sequence). V was trimmed by 0 bases and J by 11 bases, leaving 16 bases between them.

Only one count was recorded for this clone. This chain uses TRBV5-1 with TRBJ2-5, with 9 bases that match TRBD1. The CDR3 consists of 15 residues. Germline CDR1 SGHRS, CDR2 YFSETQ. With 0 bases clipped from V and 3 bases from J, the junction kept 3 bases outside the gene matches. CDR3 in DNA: TGCGCCAGCAGCTTGGGACAGGGGGGCGAAGAGACCCAGTACTTC. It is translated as CASSLGQGGEETQYF.